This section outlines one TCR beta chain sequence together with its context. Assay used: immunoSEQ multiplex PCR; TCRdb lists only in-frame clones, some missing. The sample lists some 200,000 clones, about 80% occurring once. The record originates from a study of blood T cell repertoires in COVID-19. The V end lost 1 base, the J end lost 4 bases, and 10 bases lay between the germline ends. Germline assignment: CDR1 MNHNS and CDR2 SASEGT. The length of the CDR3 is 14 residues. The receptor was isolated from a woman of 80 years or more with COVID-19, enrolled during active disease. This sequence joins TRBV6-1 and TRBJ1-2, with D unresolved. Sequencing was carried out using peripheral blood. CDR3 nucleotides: TGTGCCAGCAGTGAAGTTCCACAGATCTATGGCTACACCTTC. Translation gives CASSEVPQIYGYTF.